The T cell receptor (beta chain) described here comes from a study of PD-L1 blockade in urothelial cancer (dated by TCRdb to between 2016 and 2019). Broadly, across the study: All patients started therapy at some point between 2014 and 2016 and received atezolizumab 1,200 mg intravenously every 3 weeks. Twenty-five of 29 patients were males with bladder-origin urothelial cancer, and about 65% of the roughly 30 reported a prior smoking history. Patients had an ECOG performance status of 0 or 1 and had received between 0 and 3 prior chemotherapy regimens. Blood samples were analyzed 3 weeks after the start of treatment (second dose) and 6 weeks after the start of treatment. Blood samples yielded a median of approximately 150,000 T cells and around 83,000 unique TCRs, with median clonality approximately 0.08. An exploratory multi-omic analysis was conducted of the somatic, immune and clinical correlates of response to PD-L1 blockade with atezolizumab in urothelial cancer. Pretreatment tumor samples and matched peripheral blood, collected serially before and after atezolizumab treatment, underwent TCR sequencing. Progression-free survival longer than 6 months counted as durable clinical benefit, and TCR features were additionally tested against both progression-free and overall survival. In the same patients, whole exome sequencing and RNA sequencing of pretreatment tumors were performed in addition to TCR sequencing. Durable clinical benefit was achieved by nine patients and was not achieved by 20 patients. Approximately 30 patients had pretreatment blood TCR-seq, about 25 had at least one posttreatment blood collection, and about 25 had tumor TCR-seq.

There are a few counts of this clone. What antigen it recognizes has not been identified. One base away there is no much larger clone; base qualities are not given. The cohort included roughly 29 patients with locally advanced or metastatic urothelial carcinoma who were treated at Memorial Sloan Kettering on a trial protocol. Peripheral blood mononuclear cells were collected pretreatment and during treatment, at between 1 and 8 total time points per patient. The Qiagen DNeasy Blood extraction kit was used to purify genomic DNA from total PBMCs and from tumor samples. Collected pretreatment and during treatment, PBMCs were isolated and stored as previously described. Synthetic TCR analog templates were spiked into each PCR so that absolute template abundance could be estimated from read counts. Using the immunoSEQ assay, TCRbeta CDR3 regions were amplified from genomic DNA with bias-controlled V and J gene primers. Sequencing of rearranged TCRbeta segments was done at approximately 20X coverage. The source study handled its data this way. Clustering was used to correct sequencing errors, and CDR3s were annotated against IMGT to assign V, D and J genes. Downstream analyses used only productive TCRbeta rearrangements and left out out-of-frame or stop-codon sequences. To compute clonality, Shannon entropy was normalized by the log of the number of unique productive sequences and then subtracted from one. Fisher's exact test with Benjamini-Hochberg correction, using a cutoff of adjusted p below 0.01, was how clones that differed between time points or between blood and tumor were identified. TCRdb took this table from immuneACCESS and kept in-frame rearrangements with V and J called. Such tables lack part of the clones; where checked against another copy, unresolved V genes explain under half of the gap, and the rest is unexplained. V and J calls and clone size are as listed in that table; D and trimming were resolved from the DNA. The sample has about 37,000 clones on record, about 79% of them singletons. The biggest ten clones account for around 20% of the sample.

Overall study outcomes, separate from this receptor: Among patients with durable benefit, tumor-associated TCR clones showed greater expansion in peripheral blood 3 weeks after treatment started (n = 22, p = 0.022). Because of the small sample size (n ≈ 27) and the many exploratory analyses performed, the results are intended to be regarded as hypothesis-generating. Improved progression-free and overall survival was associated with having pretreatment peripheral blood TCR clonality below the median.

Germline trimming: 2 bases from V, 4 bases from J; junction bases outside gene matches: 5. The germline V gene supplies CDR1 SGHTA and CDR2 FQGNSA. The CDR3 runs 15 amino acids, cysteine and phenylalanine included. Of all the DNA, just the CDR3 is kept, 45 bases in frame from base 1. Sequencing was performed on PBMCs, taken around atezolizumab (anti-PD-L1) treatment. The sequence joins TRBV7-2 to TRBJ2-5, with TRBD2 matching 9 junction bases. The receptor comes from a man between 60 and 75 years old with urothelial cancer. The DNA sequence is as follows: TGTGCCAGCAGCTTACAGCGGGGGGCCGTAGAGACCCAGTACTTC. Its coded protein is CASSLQRGAVETQYF.